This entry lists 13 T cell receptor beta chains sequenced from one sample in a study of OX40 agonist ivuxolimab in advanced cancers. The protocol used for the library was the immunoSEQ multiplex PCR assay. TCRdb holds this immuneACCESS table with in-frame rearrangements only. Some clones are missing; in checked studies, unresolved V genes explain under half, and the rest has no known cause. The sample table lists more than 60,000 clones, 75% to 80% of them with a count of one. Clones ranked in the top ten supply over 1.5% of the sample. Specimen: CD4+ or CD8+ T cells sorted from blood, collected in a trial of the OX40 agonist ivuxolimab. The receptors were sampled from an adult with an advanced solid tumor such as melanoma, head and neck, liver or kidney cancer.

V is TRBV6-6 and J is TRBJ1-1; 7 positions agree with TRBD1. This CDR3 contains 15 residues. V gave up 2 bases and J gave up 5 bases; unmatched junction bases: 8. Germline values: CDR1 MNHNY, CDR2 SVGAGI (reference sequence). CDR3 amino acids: CASSYPNDRVTEAFF. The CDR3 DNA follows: TGTGCCAGCAGTTACCCTAATGACAGGGTAACTGAAGCTTTCTTT.

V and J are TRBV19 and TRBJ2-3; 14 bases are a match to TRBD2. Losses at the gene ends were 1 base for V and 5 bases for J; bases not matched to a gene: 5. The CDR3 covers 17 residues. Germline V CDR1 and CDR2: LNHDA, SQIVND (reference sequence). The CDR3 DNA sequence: TGTGCCAGTAGTATAGTATCCGGGACTAGCGGGAGAGATACGCAGTATTTT. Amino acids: CASSIVSGTSGRDTQYF.

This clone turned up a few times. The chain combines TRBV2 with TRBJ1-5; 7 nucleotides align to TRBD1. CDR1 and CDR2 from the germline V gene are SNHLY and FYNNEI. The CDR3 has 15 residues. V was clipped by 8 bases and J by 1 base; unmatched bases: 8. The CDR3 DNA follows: TGTGCCAGCCGAAAGGGGGCGAAGAGCAATCAGCCCCAGCATTTT. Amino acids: CASRKGAKSNQPQHF.

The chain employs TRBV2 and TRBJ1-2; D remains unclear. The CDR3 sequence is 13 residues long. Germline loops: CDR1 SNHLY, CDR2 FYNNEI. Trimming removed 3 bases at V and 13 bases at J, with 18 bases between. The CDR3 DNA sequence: TGTGCCAGCAGTGAGCGGGTCCAAAGGGTGCCCACCTTC. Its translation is CASSERVQRVPTF.

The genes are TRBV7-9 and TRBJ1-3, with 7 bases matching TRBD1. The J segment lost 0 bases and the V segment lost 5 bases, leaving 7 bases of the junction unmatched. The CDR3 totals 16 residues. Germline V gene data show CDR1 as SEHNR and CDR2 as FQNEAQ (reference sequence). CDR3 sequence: CASSPRDSFSGNTIYF. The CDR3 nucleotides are TGTGCCAGCAGCCCCCGGGACAGCTTCTCTGGAAACACCATATATTTT.

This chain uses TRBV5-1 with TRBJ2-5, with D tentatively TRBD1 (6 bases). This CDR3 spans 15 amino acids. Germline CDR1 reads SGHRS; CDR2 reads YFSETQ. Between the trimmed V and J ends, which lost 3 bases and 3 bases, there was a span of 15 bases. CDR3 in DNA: TGCGCCAGCAGCTGGAGAACAGGGACCGAAGAGACCCAGTACTTC. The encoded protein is CASSWRTGTEETQYF.

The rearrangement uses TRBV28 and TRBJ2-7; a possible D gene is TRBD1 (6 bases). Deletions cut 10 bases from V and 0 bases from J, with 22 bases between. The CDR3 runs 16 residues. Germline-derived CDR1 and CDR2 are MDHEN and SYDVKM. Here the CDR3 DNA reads TGTGCCATCGAGGGGGAAGAACGGGCCAGCTCCTACGAGCAGTACTTC. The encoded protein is CAIEGEERASSYEQYF.

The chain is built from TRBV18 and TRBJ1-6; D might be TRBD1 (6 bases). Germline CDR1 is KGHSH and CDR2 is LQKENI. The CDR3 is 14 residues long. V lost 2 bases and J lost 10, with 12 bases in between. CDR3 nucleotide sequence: TGTGCCAGCTCACCAACAGGGTCGGAGTCACCCCTCCACTTT. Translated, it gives CASSPTGSESPLHF.

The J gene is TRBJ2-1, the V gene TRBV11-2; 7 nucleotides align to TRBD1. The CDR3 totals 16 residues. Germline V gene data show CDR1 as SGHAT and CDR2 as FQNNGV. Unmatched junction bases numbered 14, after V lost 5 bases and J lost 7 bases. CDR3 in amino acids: CASSPRRDSLGNEQFF. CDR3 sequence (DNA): TGTGCCAGCAGCCCCAGAAGGGACAGCCTGGGGAATGAGCAGTTCTTC.

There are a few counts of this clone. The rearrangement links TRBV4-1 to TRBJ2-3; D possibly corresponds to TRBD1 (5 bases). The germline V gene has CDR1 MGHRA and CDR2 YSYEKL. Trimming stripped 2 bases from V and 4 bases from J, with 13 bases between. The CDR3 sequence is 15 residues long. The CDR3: CASSQLGDNADTQYF. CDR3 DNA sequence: TGCGCCAGCAGCCAATTAGGGGATAACGCAGATACGCAGTATTTT.

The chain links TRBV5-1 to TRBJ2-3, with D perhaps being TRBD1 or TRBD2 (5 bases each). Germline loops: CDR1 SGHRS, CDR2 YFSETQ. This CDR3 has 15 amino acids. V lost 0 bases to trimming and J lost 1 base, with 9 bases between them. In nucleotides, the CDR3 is TGCGCCAGCAGCTTGGTGCAGGGAGGCACAGATACGCAGTATTTT. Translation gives CASSLVQGGTDTQYF. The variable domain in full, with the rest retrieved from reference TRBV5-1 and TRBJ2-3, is KAGVTQTPRYLIKTRGQQVTLSCSPISGHRSVSWYQQTPGQGLQFLFEYFSETQRNKGNFPGRFSGRQFSNSRSEMNVSTLELGDSALYLCASSLVQGGTDTQYFGPGTRLTVL.

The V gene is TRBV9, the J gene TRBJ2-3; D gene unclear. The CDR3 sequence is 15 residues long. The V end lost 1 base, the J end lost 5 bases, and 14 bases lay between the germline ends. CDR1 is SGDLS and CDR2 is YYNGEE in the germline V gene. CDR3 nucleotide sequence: TGTGCCAGCAGCGTAACAACGGATCTGGGAGATACGCAGTATTTT. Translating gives CASSVTTDLGDTQYF.

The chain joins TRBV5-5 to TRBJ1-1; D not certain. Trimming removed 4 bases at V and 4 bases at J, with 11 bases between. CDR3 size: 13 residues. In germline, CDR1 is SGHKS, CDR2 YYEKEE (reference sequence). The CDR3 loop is CASSTQERTEAFF. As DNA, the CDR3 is TGTGCCAGCAGCACCCAGGAACGCACTGAAGCTTTCTTT.